This T cell receptor beta chain is drawn from a study of T cells expressing NK-cell markers. About the study: HCMV serostatus: seven of eight sequenced donors positive, one negative. Study-wide points: About 6 donors had dominant NKG2C+ clonotypes that comprised about 1.0-7.0% of their CD8+ T cells.

The CDR3 length is 17 residues. CDR1 is WNHNN and CDR2 is SYGVQD in the germline V gene (reference sequence). With respect to this clonotype: Antigen unknown.

With UMIs, 5'RACE template switching was used to make TCR beta cDNA. TCRdb re-called the 5' RACE reads; every CDR3 protein appears as one record, without DNA. The sample's table shows about 260,000 distinct CDR3 sequences. This receptor was taken from a woman between 18 and 69 years old in good health. The gene calls are TRBV10-1 and TRBJ2-5; TCRdb names TRBD1, which stays unverified in the absence of DNA. Sequenced material: blood T cells: a sorted CD56 or NKG2C T cell subset, CD4+ or CD8+ T cells, or bulk PBMC T cells (not recorded which). This CDR3 is CASSESPATGEGETQYF.